This entry lists 2 T cell receptor beta chains sequenced from one sample in a study of CXCR3-negative and CXCR3-positive naive CD8 T cells. Study conclusions and caveats: A higher hydrophobicity marked the TRB CDR3s of CXCR3-positive naive cells versus CXCR3-negative naive cells.

Preparation of TRB cDNA libraries relied on 5' RACE carrying UMI labels. Reanalyzing the 5' RACE reads, TCRdb keeps one entry per CDR3 protein, without DNA. The sample has roughly 130,000 distinct CDR3 sequences. These TCRs' antigens remain unknown. Material: naive CXCR3+ CD8+ T cells from blood. The subset denotes: CD45RO-CCR7+CD27+CD95- naive CD8+ T cells expressing CXCR3 (TNR3+). Source of these receptors: a human donor in good health. Some clones in this sample may be carry-over from other donors' samples.

The genes are TRBV4-3 and TRBJ1-3; with no DNA, the TCRdb D assignment of TRBD1 cannot be verified. Looked up from germline, CDR1 is LGHNA and CDR2 is YSLEER. CDR3 length equals 14 residues. CDR3 amino acids: CASSQTGTGNTIYF.

The chain has TRBV29-1 and TRBJ2-1; TCRdb's D call, TRBD1, is unchecked because there is no DNA. The CDR3 covers 13 residues. CDR1 and CDR2 from the germline V gene are SQVTM and ANQGSEA. The CDR3 region is CSVAQQGRNEQFF.